The TCR beta chain described here comes from a study of T-cell memory formation after mild COVID-19 (dated by TCRdb to the early 2020s). General notes on the study: TCR sequence clusters from the two donors were largely donor specific. In two donors, T-cell clones that expanded and contracted after mild COVID-19 were tracked by sequencing TCRalpha and TCRbeta repertoires over time. The cohort was made up of two young adult volunteers, one female and one male, who were previously healthy. Results the study describes overall, beyond this receptor: Only a couple of mild cases were covered in the study, and larger cohorts including severe cases with pre-infection samples were considered necessary. Contracting CD4+ clones appeared mostly in the CM and EM memory subsets, whereas CD8+ clones were enriched in EMRA. The detection of some responding clones in pre-infection memory suggests that pre-existing cross-reactive memory T cells joined the SARS-CoV-2 response. The second-wave clones that peaked on day 37 were not confirmed to be SARS-CoV-2 specific. Clones contracting from day 15 to 85 had balanced CD4/CD8 phenotypes, while a second wave expanding from day 15 to 37 was biased towards CD4+.

From the germline V gene, CDR1 is LGHNA and CDR2 is YSLEER. The CDR3 runs 15 amino acids, cysteine and phenylalanine included. Solely the CDR3 DNA is kept, with 45 bases framed from the first base. V loses 0 bases, J loses 4 bases, and the germline ends lie 10 bases apart. Sequencer: Illumina NovaSeq 6000. TCRalpha and TCRbeta cDNA libraries were built by 5'RACE with constant-segment primers, adding sample barcodes and unique molecular identifiers. RNA was extracted from every sample with Trizol reagent. The libraries were amplified in two PCR steps, and the second step added a second sample barcode and Illumina TruSeq adapters. The libraries were sequenced on an Illumina NovaSeq using 2 x 150 bp paired-end reads. The published analysis was carried out like this. The reads were demultiplexed and collapsed into UMI-guided consensus sequences using migec v1.2.7. Using mixcr v2.1.11, UMI consensuses were aligned to TRA and TRB V and J templates and then assembled into clonotypes. A clonotype was counted as expanded or contracted only when both edgeR and NoisET called the clonotype significant, with the noise models trained on biological replicates. edgeR calls used a false discovery rate-adjusted p below 0.01 and a log2 fold-change threshold of 1. As an exploratory analysis of dynamics, max-normalized trajectories of the 1000 most abundant clonotypes were examined with PCA combined with hierarchical clustering. The CD4 or CD8 phenotype of responding clones was assigned using the separately sequenced CD4+ and CD8+ repertoires. TCRdb took the public reads, trimmed them with fastp at Q25, ran MiXCR for clone calling and kept in-frame beta chains. Rows with one shared CDR3 protein collapse into an entry with the most common genes and DNA. The V and J calls shown here were made by TCRdb, not taken from the authors' results. This sample is represented by 400,000 or so distinct CDR3 sequences; around 20% of them were singletons. The ten largest clonotypes hold 12% of the sample.

This clonotype was counted between two and nine times. What antigen it recognizes has not been identified. No much larger clonotype is one base removed from it; base qualities were not supplied. Ficoll-Paque density gradient centrifugation was used to isolate PBMCs. This clonotype originated in an adult woman who had mild COVID-19 (a few samples of this study predate the infection). The sample titles of this study are shuffled in the database, so cell type and time point are left out; the donor was told from shared clones. The sequence is built from TRBV4-3 and TRBJ2-1; no D segment can be confidently identified. Sequencing used PBMCs or a T cell subset sorted from them (not recorded which). The CDR3 here reads CASSQDGVRYNEQFF. The nucleotide sequence is TGCGCCAGCAGCCAAGATGGGGTGCGTTACAATGAGCAGTTCTTC.